This T cell receptor (beta chain) came from a study of control samples from healthy donors and cancer patients. This table comes from immunoSEQ multiplex PCR, and its TCRdb copy is limited to in-frame clones, with some not included. Among tens of thousands of clones listed, 65% to 90% were seen once. V lost 2 bases and J 5 bases, leaving 9 bases between the germline ends. CDR3 length: 14 residues. This sequence joins TRBV23-1 and TRBJ1-4; D gene unclear. TRBV23-1 is an ORF; its function is uncertain. The source of this sequence is a man in his sixties with head and neck cancer. Sequenced: PBMCs. The CDR3 reads CASSQDLRNEKLFF. Here the CDR3 DNA reads TGCGCCAGCAGTCAAGACCTAAGGAATGAAAAACTGTTTTTT.